The 5 T cell receptor beta chains in this list originate from one sample, sequenced in a study of T-cell reconstitution after alpha-beta-depleted transplantation in children. Unique molecular identifiers were incorporated into the prepared TCRbeta library. One entry per CDR3 protein, called by TCRdb with MiXCR from the PCR reads. This sample has a few hundred thousand distinct CDR3 sequences; around 21% occur once, and the top ten carry less than 4.5%. Sequenced here: PBMCs from the stem cell graft donor, sampled from the stem cell graft. The receptors stem from a human donor who donated a stem cell graft to a child with acute myeloid leukemia.

The V gene is TRBV7-8, the J gene TRBJ2-3; 7 nucleotides line up with TRBD2. The V gene's germline CDR1 is SGHVS and CDR2 FQNEAQ. The CDR3 sequence is 16 residues long. Trimming took 4 bases from V and 2 from J; bases not matched to a gene: 9. In DNA form, the CDR3 reads TGTGCCAGCAGCTCCCAACTAGCGTGGTTCACAGATACGCAGTATTTT. Its translation is CASSSQLAWFTDTQYF.

The chain is built from TRBV7-9 and TRBJ2-1; 7 positions match TRBD2. The CDR3 is made up of 17 amino acids. Germline V gene sequence: CDR1 SEHNR, CDR2 FQNEAQ (reference sequence). The ends lost 5 bases at V and 4 bases at J; junction bases unmatched: 14. For the CDR3, the DNA is TGTGCCAGCAGCCCTACAGTGGGGGGGAGTGGTTACAATGAGCAGTTCTTC. Translating gives CASSPTVGGSGYNEQFF.

The chain employs TRBV12-3 or TRBV12-4 and TRBJ2-2; D is possibly TRBD1 (6 bases). The V end was cut by 5 bases, the J end by 4 bases, with 14 bases between. The CDR3 sequence is 15 residues long. In DNA form, the CDR3 reads TGTGCCAGCAGTCCAACAGGGCCCAGCACCGGGGAGCTGTTTTTT. It translates to CASSPTGPSTGELFF.

The chain employs TRBV20-1 and TRBJ2-1; 8 bases align to TRBD1. Trimming took 4 bases from V and 3 from J; bases not matched to a gene: 8. The CDR3 length is 15 residues. The germline CDR1 and CDR2 sequences are DFQATT and SNEGSKA (reference sequence). The CDR3 spells CSATSTGANYNEQFF. In nucleotides, the CDR3 is TGCAGTGCTACGTCGACAGGGGCGAACTACAATGAGCAGTTCTTC.

Only a few counts were recorded for this clonotype. V gene TRBV5-1 combines with J gene TRBJ2-5; no firm D call. Trimming took off 0 bases at V and 7 bases at J, with 10 bases between the two ends. In germline, CDR1 is SGHRS, CDR2 YFSETQ. The CDR3 loop spans 13 amino acids. The CDR3 sequence: CASSLDPSPTQYF. In DNA form, the CDR3 reads TGCGCCAGCAGCTTGGATCCTTCACCGACCCAGTACTTC.